The 12 T cell receptor beta chains below come from one sample, sequenced in a study of blood T cell repertoires in COVID-19. Data came from immunoSEQ multiplex PCR; TCRdb stores just in-frame clones and leaves some out. The sample holds roughly 200,000 clones; approximately 84% are singletons and the top ten take approximately 7.2%. The sequenced sample was peripheral blood. These receptors all stem from a woman older than 75 with acute or convalescent COVID-19.

The CDR3 DNA follows: TGTGCCAGCTCCCCAAGGACTAGCGGTTACAATGAGCAGTTCTTC. Encoded protein: CASSPRTSGYNEQFF. The rearrangement uses TRBV18 and TRBJ2-1, with TRBD2 matching over 10 bases. This CDR3 is built from 15 residues. Germline V lookup: CDR1 KGHSH, CDR2 LQKENI. Trimming took 6 bases from V and 4 from J; bases not matched to a gene: 6.

The chain links TRBV3-1 (or the pseudogene TRBV3-2) to TRBJ1-5; TRBD1 matches 9 bases. Germline CDR1 is LGHDT and CDR2 is YNNKEL (reference sequence). The CDR3 runs to 14 residues. V gave up 4 bases and J gave up 4 bases; unmatched junction bases: 2. The CDR3 protein is CASSLGTGNQPQHF. The CDR3 DNA sequence: TGTGCCAGCAGCCTCGGGACAGGGAATCAGCCCCAGCATTTT.

The chain carries TRBV28 and TRBJ2-5; possibly TRBD1 for D (5 bases). The CDR3 runs 14 residues. V lost 2 bases to trimming and J lost 4 bases, with 11 bases between them. Germline V gene sequence: CDR1 MDHEN, CDR2 SYDVKM. CDR3 in DNA: TGTGCCAGCAGTTTAGTGGCCAGGGTAGAGACCCAGTACTTC. It encodes CASSLVARVETQYF.

The chain joins TRBV4-2 to TRBJ2-5; 7 bases align to TRBD2. CDR1 and CDR2 (germline): LGHNA, YNFKEQ. V was pared by 4 bases and J by 1 base, with 6 bases of the junction left unmatched. The CDR3 spans 15 residues. CDR3 residues: CASSLGGQGQETQYF. The CDR3 DNA follows: TGTGCCAGCAGCCTGGGAGGGCAGGGCCAAGAGACCCAGTACTTC.

The chain uses TRBV5-1 and TRBJ2-5, with TRBD1 matching 8 bases. The V segment lost 4 bases and the J segment 5 bases; nucleotides outside the gene matches: 4. Germline CDR1 SGHRS, CDR2 YFSETQ. There are 13 residues in the CDR3. For the CDR3, the DNA is TGCGCCAGCAGCATAGGGACAGGCGAGACCCAGTACTTC. Translated, it gives CASSIGTGETQYF.

This clone was picked up one time. This rearrangement joins TRBV7-2 to TRBJ2-1; 7 bases map to TRBD2. This CDR3 is built from 15 residues. Germline CDR1 reads SGHTA; CDR2 reads FQGNSA. V lost 3 bases, J lost 3 bases, and 5 bases stayed unmatched. The CDR3: CASSFSGQDYNEQFF. Written as DNA, the CDR3 is TGTGCCAGCAGCTTTAGCGGGCAAGACTACAATGAGCAGTTCTTC.

This sequence joins TRBV9 and TRBJ1-1, with D perhaps matching TRBD1 (6 bases). Trimming stripped 0 bases from V and 7 bases from J, with 19 bases between. The CDR3 has 16 residues. From germline, CDR1 is SGDLS and CDR2 YYNGEE. The CDR3 coding sequence is TGTGCCAGCAGCGTAGAGTCAGGGGATTTGATGGGTGAAGCTTTCTTT. Translated: CASSVESGDLMGEAFF.

V and J are TRBV7-8 and TRBJ1-6; 8 bases agree with TRBD1. Germline-derived CDR1 and CDR2 are SGHVS and FQNEAQ. With V trimmed by 3 bases and J by 10 bases, 2 bases remained unmatched. The CDR3 extends over 13 amino acids. For the CDR3, the DNA is TGTGCCAGCAGCTTTAACAGGGGGTCACCCCTCCACTTT. It codes for CASSFNRGSPLHF.

This sequence joins TRBV5-1 and TRBJ1-1, with TRBD1 as a possible D gene (5 bases). CDR3 length: 14 amino acids. From germline, CDR1 is SGHRS and CDR2 YFSETQ. V was trimmed by 2 bases and J by 1 base, leaving 9 bases between them. In nucleotides, the CDR3 is TGCGCCAGCAGCTTAACAGGTCAGAACACTGAAGCTTTCTTT. Translating it yields CASSLTGQNTEAFF.

This clone was observed a few times. The chain has TRBV29-1 and TRBJ1-3; TRBD1 matches at 7 bases. This CDR3 has 14 residues. V was clipped by 7 bases and J by 0 bases; unmatched bases: 6. The germline gives CDR1 SQVTM, CDR2 ANQGSEA. CDR3 loop: CSAGQASSGNTIYF. The CDR3 DNA follows: TGCAGCGCCGGACAGGCGAGCTCTGGAAACACCATATATTTT.

This clone is a singleton in its sample. The chain combines TRBV5-1 with TRBJ1-2, with 7 bases fitting TRBD1. V lost 4 bases and J lost 3; bases outside the gene matches: 6. Germline V gene lookup returns CDR1 SGHRS and CDR2 YFSETQ. The CDR3 covers 14 residues. CDR3 protein: CASSRLGTDYGYTF. The CDR3 DNA reads TGCGCCAGCAGCCGGCTGGGGACAGACTATGGCTACACCTTC.

The chain uses TRBV5-1 and TRBJ2-5, with D perhaps matching TRBD2 (5 bases). The length of the CDR3 is 12 residues. Germline CDR1 reads SGHRS; CDR2 reads YFSETQ. V lost 6 bases, J lost 2 bases, and 8 bases lay in between. The CDR3 spells CASKREQETQYF. As DNA, the CDR3 is TGCGCCAGCAAGAGGGAACAAGAGACCCAGTACTTC.